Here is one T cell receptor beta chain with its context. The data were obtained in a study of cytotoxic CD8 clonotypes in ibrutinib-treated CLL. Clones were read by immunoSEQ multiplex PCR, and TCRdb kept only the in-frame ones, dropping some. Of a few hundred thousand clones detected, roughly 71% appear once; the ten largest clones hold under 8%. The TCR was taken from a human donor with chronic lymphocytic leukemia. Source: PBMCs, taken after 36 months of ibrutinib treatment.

CDR3: CASSSGAYEQYF. The CDR3 region has the DNA TGTGCCAGCAGTTCCGGGGCATACGAGCAGTACTTC. V is TRBV6-6 and J is TRBJ2-7; D is tentatively TRBD1 or TRBD2 (5 bases each). Trimming took off 4 bases at V and 4 bases at J, with 8 bases between the two ends. This CDR3 spans 12 amino acids. Germline CDR1 reads MNHNY; CDR2 reads SVGAGI (reference sequence).